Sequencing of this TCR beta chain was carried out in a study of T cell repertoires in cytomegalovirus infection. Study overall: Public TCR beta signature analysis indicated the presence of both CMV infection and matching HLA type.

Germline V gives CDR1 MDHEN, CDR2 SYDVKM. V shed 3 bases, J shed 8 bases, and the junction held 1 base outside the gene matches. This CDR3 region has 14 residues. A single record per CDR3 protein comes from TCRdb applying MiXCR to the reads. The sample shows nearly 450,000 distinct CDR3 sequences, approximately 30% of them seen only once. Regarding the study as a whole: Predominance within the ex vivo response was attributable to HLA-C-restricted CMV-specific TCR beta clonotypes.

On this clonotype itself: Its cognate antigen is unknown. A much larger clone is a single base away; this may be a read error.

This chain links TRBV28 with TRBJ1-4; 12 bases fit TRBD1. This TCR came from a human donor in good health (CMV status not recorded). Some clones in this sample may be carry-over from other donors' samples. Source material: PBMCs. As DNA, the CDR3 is TGTGCCAGCAGTTTGGGGACAGGGGGCGAAAAACTGTTTTTT. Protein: CASSLGTGGEKLFF.